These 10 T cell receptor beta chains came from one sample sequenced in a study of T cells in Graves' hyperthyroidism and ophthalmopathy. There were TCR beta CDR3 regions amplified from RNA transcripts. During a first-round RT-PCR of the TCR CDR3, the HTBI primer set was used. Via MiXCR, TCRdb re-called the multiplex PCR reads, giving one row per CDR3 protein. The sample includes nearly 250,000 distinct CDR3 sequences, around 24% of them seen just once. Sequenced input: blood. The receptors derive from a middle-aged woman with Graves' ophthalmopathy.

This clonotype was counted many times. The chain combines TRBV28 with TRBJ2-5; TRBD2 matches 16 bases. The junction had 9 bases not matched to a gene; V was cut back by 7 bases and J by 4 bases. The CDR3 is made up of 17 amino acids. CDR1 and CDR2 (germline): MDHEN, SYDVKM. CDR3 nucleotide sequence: TGTGCCAGCAACTGGGGGACTAGCGGGAGGGCCCGAGAGACCCAGTACTTC. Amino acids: CASNWGTSGRARETQYF. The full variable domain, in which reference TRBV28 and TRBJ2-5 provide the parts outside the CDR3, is DVKVTQSSRYLVKRTGEKVFLECVQDMDHENMFWYRQDPGLGLRLIYFSYDVKMKEKGDIPEGYSVSREKKERFSLILESASTNQTSMYLCASNWGTSGRARETQYFGPGTRLLVL.

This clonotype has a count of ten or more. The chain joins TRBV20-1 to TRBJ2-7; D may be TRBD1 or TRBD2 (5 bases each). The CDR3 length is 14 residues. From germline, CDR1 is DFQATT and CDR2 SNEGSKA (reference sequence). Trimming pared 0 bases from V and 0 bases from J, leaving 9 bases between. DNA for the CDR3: TGCAGTGCTAGAGATCGGGACCGCTCCTACGAGCAGTACTTC. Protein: CSARDRDRSYEQYF.

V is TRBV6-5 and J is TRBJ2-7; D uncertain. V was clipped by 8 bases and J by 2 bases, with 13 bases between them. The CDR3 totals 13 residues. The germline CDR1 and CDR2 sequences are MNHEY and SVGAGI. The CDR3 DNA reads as TGTGCCAGCGGTTTCGGGTGGGCCTACGAGCAGTACTTC. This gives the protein CASGFGWAYEQYF.

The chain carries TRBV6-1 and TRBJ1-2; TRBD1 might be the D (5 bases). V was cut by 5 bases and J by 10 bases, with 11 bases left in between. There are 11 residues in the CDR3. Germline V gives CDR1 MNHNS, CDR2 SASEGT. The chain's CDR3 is CASSRGDDYTF. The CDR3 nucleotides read TGTGCCAGCAGTCGGGGGGATGACTACACCTTC.

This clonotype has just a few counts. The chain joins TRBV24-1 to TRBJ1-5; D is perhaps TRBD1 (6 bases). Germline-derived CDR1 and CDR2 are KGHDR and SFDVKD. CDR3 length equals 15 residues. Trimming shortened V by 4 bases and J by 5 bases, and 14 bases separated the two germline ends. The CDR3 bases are TGTGCCACCAGTGACTCCGGGACAAAGTATCAGCCCCAGCATTTT. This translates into CATSDSGTKYQPQHF.

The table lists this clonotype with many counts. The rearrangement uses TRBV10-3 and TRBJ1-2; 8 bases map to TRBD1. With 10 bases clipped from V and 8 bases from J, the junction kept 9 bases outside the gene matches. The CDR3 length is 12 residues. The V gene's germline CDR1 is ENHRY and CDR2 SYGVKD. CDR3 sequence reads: CATTDRESGYTF. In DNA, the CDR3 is TGTGCCACAACGGACAGGGAGAGCGGCTACACCTTC.

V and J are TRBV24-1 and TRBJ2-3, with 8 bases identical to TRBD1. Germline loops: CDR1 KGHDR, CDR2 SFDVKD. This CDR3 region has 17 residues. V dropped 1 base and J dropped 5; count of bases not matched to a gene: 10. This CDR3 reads CATSDFAQGAIGDTQYF. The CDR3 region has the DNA TGTGCCACCAGTGATTTTGCTCAGGGGGCGATTGGAGATACGCAGTATTTT.

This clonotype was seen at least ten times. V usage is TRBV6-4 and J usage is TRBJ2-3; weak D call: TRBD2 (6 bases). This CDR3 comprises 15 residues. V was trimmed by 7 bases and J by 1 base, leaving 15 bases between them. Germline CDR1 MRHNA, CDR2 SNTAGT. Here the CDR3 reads CASNFSGVCTDTQYF. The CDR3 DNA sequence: TGTGCCAGCAACTTTAGCGGAGTCTGCACAGATACGCAGTATTTT.

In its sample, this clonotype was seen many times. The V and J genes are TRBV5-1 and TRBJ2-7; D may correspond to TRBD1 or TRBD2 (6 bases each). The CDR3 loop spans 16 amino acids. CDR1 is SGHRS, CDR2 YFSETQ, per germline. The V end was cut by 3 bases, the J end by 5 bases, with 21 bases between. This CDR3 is CASSWEISGAIHEQYF. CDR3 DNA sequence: TGCGCCAGCAGCTGGGAAATTTCGGGGGCTATACACGAGCAGTACTTC.

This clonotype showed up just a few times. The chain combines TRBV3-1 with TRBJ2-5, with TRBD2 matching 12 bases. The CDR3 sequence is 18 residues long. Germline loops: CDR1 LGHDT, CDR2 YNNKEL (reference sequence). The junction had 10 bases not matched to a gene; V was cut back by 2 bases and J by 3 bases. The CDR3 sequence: CASSQFLAGGPREETQYF. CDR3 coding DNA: TGTGCCAGCAGCCAATTTCTAGCGGGAGGGCCGAGGGAAGAGACCCAGTACTTC.